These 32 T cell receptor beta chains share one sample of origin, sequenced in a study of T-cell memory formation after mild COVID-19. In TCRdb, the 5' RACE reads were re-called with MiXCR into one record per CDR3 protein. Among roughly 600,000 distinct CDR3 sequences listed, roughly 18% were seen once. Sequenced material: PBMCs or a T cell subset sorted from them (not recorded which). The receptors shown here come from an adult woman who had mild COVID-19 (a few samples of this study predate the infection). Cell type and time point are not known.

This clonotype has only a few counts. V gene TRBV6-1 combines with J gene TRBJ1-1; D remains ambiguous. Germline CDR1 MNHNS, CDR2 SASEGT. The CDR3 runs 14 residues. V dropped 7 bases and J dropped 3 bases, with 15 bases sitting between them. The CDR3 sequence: CASTLLRRYTEAFF. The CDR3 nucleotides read TGTGCCAGCACACTCCTAAGACGGTACACTGAAGCTTTCTTT.

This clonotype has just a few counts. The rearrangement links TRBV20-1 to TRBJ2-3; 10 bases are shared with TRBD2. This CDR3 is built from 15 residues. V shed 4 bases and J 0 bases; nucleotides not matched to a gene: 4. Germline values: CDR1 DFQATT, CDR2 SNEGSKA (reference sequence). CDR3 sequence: CSAKGLAASTDTQYF. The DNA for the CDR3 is TGCAGTGCTAAAGGACTAGCGGCAAGCACAGATACGCAGTATTTT.

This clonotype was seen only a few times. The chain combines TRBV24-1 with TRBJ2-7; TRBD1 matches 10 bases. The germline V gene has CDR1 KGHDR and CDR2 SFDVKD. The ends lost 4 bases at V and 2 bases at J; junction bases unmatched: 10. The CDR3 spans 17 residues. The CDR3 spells CATSDSTGTGVPYEQYF. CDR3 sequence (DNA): TGTGCCACCAGTGACTCCACCGGGACAGGGGTTCCCTACGAGCAGTACTTC.

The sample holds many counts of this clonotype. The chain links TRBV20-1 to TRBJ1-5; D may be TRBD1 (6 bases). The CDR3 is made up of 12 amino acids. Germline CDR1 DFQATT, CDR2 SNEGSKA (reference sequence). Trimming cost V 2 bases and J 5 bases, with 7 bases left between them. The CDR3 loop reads CSARRGDQPQHF. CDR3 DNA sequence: TGCAGTGCTAGAAGGGGGGATCAGCCCCAGCATTTT.

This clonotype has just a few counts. CDR3 sequence (DNA): TGTGCCAGCAGCCAAGGGGTCTACTACGAGCAGTACTTC. Protein: CASSQGVYYEQYF. This rearrangement joins TRBV7-9 to TRBJ2-7; a weak D match, TRBD1 (5 bases). Germline V gene data show CDR1 as SEHNR and CDR2 as FQNEAQ (reference sequence). Trimming took 5 bases from V and 3 from J, leaving 11 bases between them. This CDR3 spans 13 amino acids.

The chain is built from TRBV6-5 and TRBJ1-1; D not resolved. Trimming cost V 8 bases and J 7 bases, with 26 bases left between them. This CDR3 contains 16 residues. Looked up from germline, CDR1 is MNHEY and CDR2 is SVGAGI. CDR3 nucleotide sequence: TGTGCCAGCGTGGTGGCAGCAAACCTTCCATCTGGTGAAGCTTTCTTT. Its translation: CASVVAANLPSGEAFF.

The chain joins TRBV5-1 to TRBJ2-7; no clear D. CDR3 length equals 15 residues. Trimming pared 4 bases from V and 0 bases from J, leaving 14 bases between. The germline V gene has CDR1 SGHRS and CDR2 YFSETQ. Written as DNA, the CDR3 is TGCGCCAGCAGCAATCAACCTGGGCCCTCCTACGAGCAGTACTTC. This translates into CASSNQPGPSYEQYF.

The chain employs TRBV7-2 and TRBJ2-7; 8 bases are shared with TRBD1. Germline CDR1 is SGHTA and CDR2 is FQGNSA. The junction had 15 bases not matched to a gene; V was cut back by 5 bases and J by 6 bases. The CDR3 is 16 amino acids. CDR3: CASSRWTGIITGEQYF. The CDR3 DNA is TGTGCCAGCAGCCGCTGGACAGGGATAATTACGGGCGAGCAGTACTTC.

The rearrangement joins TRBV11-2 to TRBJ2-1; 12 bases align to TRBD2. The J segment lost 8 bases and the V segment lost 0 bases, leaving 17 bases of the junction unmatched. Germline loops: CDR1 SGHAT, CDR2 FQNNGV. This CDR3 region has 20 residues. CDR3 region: CASSLDGWGSTSGRHYEQFF. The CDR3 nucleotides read TGTGCCAGCAGCTTAGATGGTTGGGGCTCGACTAGCGGGAGACACTATGAGCAGTTCTTC.

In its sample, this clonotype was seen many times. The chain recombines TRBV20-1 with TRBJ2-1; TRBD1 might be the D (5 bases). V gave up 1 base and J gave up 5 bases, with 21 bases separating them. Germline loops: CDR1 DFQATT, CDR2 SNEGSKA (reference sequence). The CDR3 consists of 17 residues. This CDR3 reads CSARVGARPRSDNEQFF. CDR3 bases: TGCAGTGCTAGAGTAGGGGCCAGGCCGAGGAGCGACAATGAGCAGTTCTTC.

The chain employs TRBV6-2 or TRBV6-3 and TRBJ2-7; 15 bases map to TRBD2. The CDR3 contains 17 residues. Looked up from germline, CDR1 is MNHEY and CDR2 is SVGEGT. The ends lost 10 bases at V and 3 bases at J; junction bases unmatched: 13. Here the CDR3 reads CATKPGQGLAGGYEQYF. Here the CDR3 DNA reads TGTGCCACCAAGCCGGGACAGGGACTAGCGGGAGGCTACGAGCAGTACTTC.

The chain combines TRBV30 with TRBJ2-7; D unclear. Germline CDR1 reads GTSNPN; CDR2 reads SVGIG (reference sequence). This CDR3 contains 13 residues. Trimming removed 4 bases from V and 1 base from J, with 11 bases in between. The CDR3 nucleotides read TGTGCCTGGATATCGTTTGAATCCTACGAGCAGTACTTC. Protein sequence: CAWISFESYEQYF.

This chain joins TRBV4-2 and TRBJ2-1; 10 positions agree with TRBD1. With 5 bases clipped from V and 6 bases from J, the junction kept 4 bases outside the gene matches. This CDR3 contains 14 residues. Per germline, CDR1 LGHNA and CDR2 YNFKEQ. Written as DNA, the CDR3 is TGTGCCAGCAGCGTAGGGACAGGGGTCAATGAGCAGTTCTTC. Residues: CASSVGTGVNEQFF.

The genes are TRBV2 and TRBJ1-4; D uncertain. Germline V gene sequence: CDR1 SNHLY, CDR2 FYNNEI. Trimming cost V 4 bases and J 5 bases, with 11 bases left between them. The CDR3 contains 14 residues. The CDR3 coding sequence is TGTGCCAGCAGTGTAGATCAGTCAAATGAAAAACTGTTTTTT. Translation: CASSVDQSNEKLFF. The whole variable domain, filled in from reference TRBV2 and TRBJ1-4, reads EPEVTQTPSHQVTQMGQEVILRCVPISNHLYFYWYRQILGQKVEFLVSFYNNEISEKSEIFDDQFSVERPDGSNFTLKIRSTKLEDSAMYFCASSVDQSNEKLFFGSGTQLSVL.

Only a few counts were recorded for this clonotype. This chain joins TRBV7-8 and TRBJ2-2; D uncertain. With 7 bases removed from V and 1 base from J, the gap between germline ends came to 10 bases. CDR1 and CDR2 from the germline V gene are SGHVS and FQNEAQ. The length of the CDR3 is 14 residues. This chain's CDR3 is CASKKGGNTGELFF. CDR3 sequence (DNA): TGTGCCAGCAAAAAGGGCGGGAACACCGGGGAGCTGTTTTTT.

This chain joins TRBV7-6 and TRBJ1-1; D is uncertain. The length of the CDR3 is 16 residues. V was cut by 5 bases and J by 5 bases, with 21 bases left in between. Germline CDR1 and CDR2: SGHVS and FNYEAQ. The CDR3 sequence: CASSPIAGRTGTEAFF. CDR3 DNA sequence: TGTGCCAGCAGCCCAATAGCGGGAAGGACGGGTACTGAAGCTTTCTTT.

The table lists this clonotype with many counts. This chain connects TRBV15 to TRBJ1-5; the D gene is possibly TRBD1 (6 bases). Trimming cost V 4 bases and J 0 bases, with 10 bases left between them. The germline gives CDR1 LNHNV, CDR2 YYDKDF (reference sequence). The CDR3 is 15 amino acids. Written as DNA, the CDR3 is TGTGCCACCAGCAAACGGACAGTTAGCAATCAGCCCCAGCATTTT. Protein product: CATSKRTVSNQPQHF.

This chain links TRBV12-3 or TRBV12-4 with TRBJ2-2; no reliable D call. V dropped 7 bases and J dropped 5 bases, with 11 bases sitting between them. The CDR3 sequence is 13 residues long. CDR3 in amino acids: CASTSMKTGELFF. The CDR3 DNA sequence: TGTGCCAGCACCTCAATGAAGACCGGGGAGCTGTTTTTT.

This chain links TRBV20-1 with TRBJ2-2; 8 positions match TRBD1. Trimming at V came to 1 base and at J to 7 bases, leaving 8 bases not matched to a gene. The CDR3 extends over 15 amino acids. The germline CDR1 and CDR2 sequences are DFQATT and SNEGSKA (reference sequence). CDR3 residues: CSARGAQGGVGELFF. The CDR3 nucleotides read TGCAGTGCTAGAGGTGCACAGGGGGGCGTCGGGGAGCTGTTTTTT.

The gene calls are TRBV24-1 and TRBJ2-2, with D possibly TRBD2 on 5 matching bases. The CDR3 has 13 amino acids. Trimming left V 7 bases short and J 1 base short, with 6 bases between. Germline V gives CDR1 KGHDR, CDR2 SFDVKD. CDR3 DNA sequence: TGTGCCACCAGAGAGGGGAACACCGGGGAGCTGTTTTTT. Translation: CATREGNTGELFF.

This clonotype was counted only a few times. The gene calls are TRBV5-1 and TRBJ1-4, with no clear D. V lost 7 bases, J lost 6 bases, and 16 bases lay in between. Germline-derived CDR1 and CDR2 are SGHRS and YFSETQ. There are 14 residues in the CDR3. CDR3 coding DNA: TGCGCCAGCTCCCCTCTTGGGGTGGATGAAAAACTGTTTTTT. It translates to CASSPLGVDEKLFF.

CDR3 coding DNA: TGTGCCAGCAGCTTATGGGGGCTTACTGGAGCAGATACGCAGTATTTT. It codes for CASSLWGLTGADTQYF. The rearrangement joins TRBV7-9 to TRBJ2-3; weak D call: TRBD1 (6 bases). CDR1 is SEHNR and CDR2 is FQNEAQ in the germline V gene (reference sequence). The CDR3 covers 16 residues. Trimming left V 2 bases short and J 4 bases short, with 16 bases between.

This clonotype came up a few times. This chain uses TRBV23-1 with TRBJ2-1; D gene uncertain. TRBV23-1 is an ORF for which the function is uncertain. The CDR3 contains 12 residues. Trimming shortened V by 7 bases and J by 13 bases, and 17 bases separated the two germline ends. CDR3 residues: CASTSGPAQQFF. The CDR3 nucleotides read TGCGCCAGCACTTCAGGTCCAGCTCAACAGTTCTTC.

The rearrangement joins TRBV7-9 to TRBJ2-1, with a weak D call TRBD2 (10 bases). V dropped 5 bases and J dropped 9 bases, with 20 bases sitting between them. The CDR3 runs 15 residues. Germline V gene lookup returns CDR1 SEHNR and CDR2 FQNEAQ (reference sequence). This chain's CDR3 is CASSTGQGLALEQFF. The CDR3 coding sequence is TGTGCCAGCAGCACGGGACAGGGACTAGCGCTTGAGCAGTTCTTC.

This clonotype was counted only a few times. Here the CDR3 reads CAISGPFGASNEQFF. As DNA, the CDR3 is TGTGCCATCAGTGGGCCATTTGGGGCTAGCAATGAGCAGTTCTTC. The chain links TRBV10-3 to TRBJ2-1; D might be TRBD1 (5 bases). Germline loops: CDR1 ENHRY, CDR2 SYGVKD. Trimming shortened V by 4 bases and J by 6 bases, and 16 bases separated the two germline ends. CDR3 length: 15 amino acids.

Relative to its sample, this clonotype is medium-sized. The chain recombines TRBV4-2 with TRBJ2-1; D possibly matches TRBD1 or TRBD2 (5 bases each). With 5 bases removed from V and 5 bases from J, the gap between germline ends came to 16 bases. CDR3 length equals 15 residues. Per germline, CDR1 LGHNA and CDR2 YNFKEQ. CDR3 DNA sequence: TGTGCCAGCAGCAACCGGGACCAGAGGGACAATGAGCAGTTCTTC. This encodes CASSNRDQRDNEQFF.

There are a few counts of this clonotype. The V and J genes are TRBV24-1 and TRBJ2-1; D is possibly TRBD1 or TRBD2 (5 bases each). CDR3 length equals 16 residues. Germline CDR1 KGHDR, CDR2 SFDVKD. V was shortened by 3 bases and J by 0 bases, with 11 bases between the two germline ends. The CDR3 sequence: CATSDALGDSYNEQFF. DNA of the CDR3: TGTGCCACCAGTGATGCACTAGGGGACTCCTACAATGAGCAGTTCTTC.

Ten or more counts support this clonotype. The CDR3 reads CASSRRREEAFF. DNA of the CDR3: TGTGCCAGCTCTCGGAGAAGGGAGGAAGCTTTCTTT. The chain links TRBV18 to TRBJ1-1; D not certain. This CDR3 contains 12 residues. From germline, CDR1 is KGHSH and CDR2 LQKENI. V lost 6 bases, J lost 8 bases, and 13 bases lay in between.

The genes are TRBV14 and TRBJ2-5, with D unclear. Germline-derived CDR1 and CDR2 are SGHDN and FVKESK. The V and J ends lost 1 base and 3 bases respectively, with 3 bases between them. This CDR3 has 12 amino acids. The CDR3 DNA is TGTGCCAGCAGCCAAGTCAAAGAGACCCAGTACTTC. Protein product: CASSQVKETQYF.

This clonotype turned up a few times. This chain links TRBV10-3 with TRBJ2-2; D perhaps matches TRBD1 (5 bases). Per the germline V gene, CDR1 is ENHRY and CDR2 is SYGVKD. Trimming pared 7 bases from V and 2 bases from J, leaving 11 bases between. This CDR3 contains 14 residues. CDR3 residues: CAITRGPNTGELFF. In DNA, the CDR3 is TGTGCCATCACAAGGGGCCCTAACACCGGGGAGCTGTTTTTT.

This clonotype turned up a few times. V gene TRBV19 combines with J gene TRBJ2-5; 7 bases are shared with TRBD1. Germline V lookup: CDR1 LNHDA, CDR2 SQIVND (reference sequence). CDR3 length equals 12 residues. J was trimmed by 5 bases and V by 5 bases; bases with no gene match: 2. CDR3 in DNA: TGTGCCAGTAGTGGACAGGAGGAGACCCAGTACTTC. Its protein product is CASSGQEETQYF.

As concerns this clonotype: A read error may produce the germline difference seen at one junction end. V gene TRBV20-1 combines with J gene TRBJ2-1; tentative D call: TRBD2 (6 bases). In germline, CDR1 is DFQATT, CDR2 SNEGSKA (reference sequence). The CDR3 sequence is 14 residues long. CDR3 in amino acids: CSAGDGGSYNEQFF. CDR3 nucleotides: TGCAGTGCTGGAGACGGGGGCTCCTACAATGAGCAGTTCTTC.